Presented here are 9 T cell receptor beta chains from one specimen sequenced in a study of CD8 T cells in ankylosing spondylitis. MiXCR, run by TCRdb on the 5' RACE reads, gives a single entry per CDR3 protein. The table has 300,000 to 350,000 distinct CDR3 sequences, roughly 11% seen once. What was sequenced was blood, either unsorted or a sorted T cell fraction (not recorded which). All receptors derive from a female donor with ankylosing spondylitis or in good health (not recorded which).

This clonotype appeared many times. The chain employs TRBV27 and TRBJ2-3; 9 nucleotides line up with TRBD2. CDR3 length: 15 amino acids. After removal of 6 bases from V and 9 bases from J, the junction contained 13 bases not matched to a gene. CDR1 and CDR2 (germline): MNHEY, SMNVEV (reference sequence). The CDR3 reads CASRPSSGVPETQYF. CDR3 bases: TGTGCCAGCAGACCATCTAGCGGGGTCCCGGAGACGCAGTATTTT.

This clonotype was seen many times. V is TRBV5-1 and J is TRBJ2-3, with D uncertain. Trimming removed 0 bases at V and 1 base at J, with 6 bases between. Per the germline V gene, CDR1 is SGHRS and CDR2 is YFSETQ. The length of the CDR3 is 14 residues. The CDR3 sequence: CASSLAMGTDTQYF. CDR3 nucleotides: TGCGCCAGCAGCTTGGCCATGGGCACAGATACGCAGTATTTT.

The chain recombines TRBV4-2 with TRBJ1-2, with D tentatively TRBD1 (6 bases). V was cut by 3 bases and J by 4 bases, with 18 bases left in between. The CDR3 runs 16 residues. Germline CDR1 and CDR2: LGHNA and YNFKEQ. In nucleotides, the CDR3 is TGTGCCAGCAGCCAGGTCCGGGACAACGCACCCTATGGCTACACCTTC. This encodes CASSQVRDNAPYGYTF.

There are many counts of this clonotype. This chain uses TRBV4-2 with TRBJ1-1, with unresolved D. Germline loops: CDR1 LGHNA, CDR2 YNFKEQ. The V and J ends lost 0 bases and 2 bases respectively, with 7 bases between them. The CDR3 is made up of 14 amino acids. This CDR3 is CASSQELINTEAFF. In DNA form, the CDR3 reads TGTGCCAGCAGCCAAGAACTCATAAACACTGAAGCTTTCTTT.

A word on this clonotype: Germline and junction disagree at one end, which may indicate a read error. The chain joins TRBV3-1 to TRBJ1-2; 11 bases align to TRBD1. CDR1 and CDR2 (germline): LGHDT, YNNKEL (reference sequence). The length of the CDR3 is 17 residues. DNA for the CDR3: TGTGCCAGCAGCCCAACCCTTACCTGGACAGGGGGCGATGGCTTCACCTTC. It translates to CASSPTLTWTGGDGFTF. The full variable domain, with the rest looked up from reference TRBV3-1 and TRBJ1-2, is DTAVSQTPKYLVTQMGNDKSIKCEQNLGHDTMYWYKQDSKKFLKIMFSYNNKELIINETVPNRFSPKSPDKAHLNLHINSLELGDSAVYFCASSPTLTWTGGDGFTFGSGTRLTVV.

Worth noting for this clonotype: This could be a read error, since a much larger clone is one nucleotide away. The rearrangement joins TRBV20-1 to TRBJ2-7; 8 bases agree with TRBD1. CDR1 and CDR2 (germline): DFQATT, SNEGSKA (reference sequence). The CDR3 extends over 14 amino acids. The CDR3 DNA sequence: TGCAGTGCTTACGGACAGGGCGCTCTAAACGAGCCGTACTTC. It encodes CSAYGQGALNEPYF.

This clonotype was found many times. The chain is built from TRBV6-2 or TRBV6-3 and TRBJ1-5; D not certain. The V and J ends lost 5 bases and 0 bases respectively, with 14 bases between them. Germline CDR1 and CDR2: MNHEY and SVGEGT. This CDR3 region has 16 residues. In DNA form, the CDR3 reads TGTGCCAGCAGTCCCTCGAGAGGCTATAGCAATCAGCCCCAGCATTTT. Protein product: CASSPSRGYSNQPQHF.

This clonotype showed up many times. The chain recombines TRBV12-3 or TRBV12-4 with TRBJ2-7; TRBD2 is a possible D gene (5 bases). V was cut by 6 bases and J by 6 bases, with 15 bases left in between. The CDR3 is made up of 13 amino acids. The CDR3 coding sequence is TGTGCCAGCAGCCCTTTGAGCGGCGCCGAGCAGTACTTC. It translates to CASSPLSGAEQYF.

This clonotype was seen many times. CDR3 coding DNA: TGTGCCAGCAGCGCCTGGGGACAGGCCCTCGATCAGCCCCAGCATTTT. Translating it yields CASSAWGQALDQPQHF. The chain employs TRBV5-6 and TRBJ1-5; TRBD1 agrees at 8 bases. Germline-derived CDR1 and CDR2 are SGHDT and YYEEEE. The CDR3 consists of 16 residues. The ends lost 4 bases at V and 5 bases at J; junction bases unmatched: 11.